This record concerns one T cell receptor (beta chain) sequence. The source of the sample is a study of blood T cell repertoires in COVID-19. The table came from immunoSEQ multiplex PCR; TCRdb's copy has only in-frame clones and leaves some out. This sample carries about 180,000 clones, about 82% of them seen once, and the ten largest clones take under 9.5%. Source material: PBMCs or T cells enriched from blood (not recorded which). The TCR was taken from a woman in her twenties or thirties who had recovered from COVID-19.

The chain's CDR3 is CASRRLAGGTDTQYF. Written as DNA, the CDR3 is TGTGCCAGCAGGAGACTAGCGGGCGGCACAGATACGCAGTATTTT. J is TRBJ2-3 and V is TRBV9, with 10 bases matching TRBD2. J was trimmed by 1 base and V by 5 bases; bases with no gene match: 4. Germline V gene lookup returns CDR1 SGDLS and CDR2 YYNGEE. The CDR3 runs 15 residues.